This paragraph reports one T cell receptor beta chain. Its cognate antigen is unknown. There are 15 residues in the CDR3. V was clipped by 5 bases and J by 6 bases; unmatched bases: 10. Germline CDR1 reads SGHAT; CDR2 reads FQNNGV. This record belongs to a study of OX40 agonist ivuxolimab in advanced cancers. Turning to the study itself: Partial responses were achieved by three patients: one hepatocellular carcinoma, two cutaneous melanoma.

General study findings and limits: The 0.1-3.0 mg/kg partial responders had among the lowest clonal expansion. There were, on average, more expanded clones in CD8+ T cells than in CD4+.

Measured with immunoSEQ multiplex PCR; TCRdb has only the in-frame clones, and not every one. The sample gives 20,000 to 25,000 clones, 80% to 95% of which show up once; around 56% is in the top ten. Source: CD4+ or CD8+ T cells sorted from blood, taken in a trial of the OX40 agonist ivuxolimab. The sequence was collected from an adult with an advanced solid tumor such as melanoma, head and neck, liver or kidney cancer. This chain connects TRBV11-2 to TRBJ2-3; 8 bases match TRBD1. CDR3 loop: CASSRQGPAADTQYF. CDR3 bases: TGTGCCAGCAGCCGACAGGGGCCGGCCGCTGATACGCAGTATTTT.